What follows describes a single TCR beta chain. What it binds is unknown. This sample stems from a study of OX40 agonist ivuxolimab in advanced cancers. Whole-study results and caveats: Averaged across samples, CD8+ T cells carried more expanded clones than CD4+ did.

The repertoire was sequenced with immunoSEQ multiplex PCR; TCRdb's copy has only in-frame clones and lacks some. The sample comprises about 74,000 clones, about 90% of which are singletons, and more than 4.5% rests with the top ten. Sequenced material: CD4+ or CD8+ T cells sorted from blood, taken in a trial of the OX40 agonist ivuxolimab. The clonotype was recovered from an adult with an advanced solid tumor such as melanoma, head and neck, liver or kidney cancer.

CDR3 nucleotides: TGTGCCAGCAGTTTATCGATGGCTCACGAGCAGTACTTC. This gives the protein CASSLSMAHEQYF. The V gene is TRBV27, the J gene TRBJ2-7; D unclear. Trimming shortened V by 0 bases and J by 5 bases, and 8 bases separated the two germline ends. Germline assignment: CDR1 MNHEY and CDR2 SMNVEV (reference sequence). This CDR3 comprises 13 residues.